These 19 T cell receptor beta chains were all obtained from the same sample, sequenced in a study of cytomegalovirus exposure and HLA in healthy donors. Researchers ran the PCR with 60 Vbeta and 13 Jbeta primers. Profiled with immunoSEQ multiplex PCR; TCRdb holds only in-frame clones, not every one. The sample carries some 90,000 clones, about 81% recorded once. The material sequenced was PBMCs. These receptors originate from a man in his forties or fifties in good health and CMV-seronegative.

This rearrangement joins TRBV9 to TRBJ2-5, with D tentatively TRBD2 (7 bases). Judging by the DNA end, TRBJ2-7 fits better; the J call may be wrong. CDR1 and CDR2 (germline): SGDLS, YYNGEE. The CDR3 is 16 residues long. The CDR3 nucleotides read TGTGCCAGCAGCGTGCACGCGGGGGCCACCTCCTACGAGCAGTACTTC. Translation gives CASSVHAGATSYEQYF.

The chain links TRBV7-7 to TRBJ2-2; a weak D match, TRBD1 (5 bases). The CDR3 consists of 15 residues. Trimming took 5 bases from V and 1 from J, leaving 11 bases between them. CDR1 is SSHAT, CDR2 FNYEAQ, per germline (reference sequence). The CDR3 sequence is CASSPWGGNTGELFF. CDR3 in DNA: TGTGCCAGCAGCCCGTGGGGCGGGAACACCGGGGAGCTGTTTTTT.

The chain carries TRBV6-1 and TRBJ1-2, with 7 nucleotides matching TRBD1. The CDR3 totals 15 residues. Germline CDR1 MNHNS, CDR2 SASEGT. The V gene end was trimmed by 0 bases and the J gene end by 6 bases; junction bases not matched to a gene: 7. Here the CDR3 reads CASSEALTGYDGYTF. Written as DNA, the CDR3 is TGTGCCAGCAGTGAAGCGCTGACAGGGTACGATGGCTACACCTTC.

This clone showed up just once. The chain is built from TRBV18 and TRBJ2-7, with D perhaps matching TRBD1 (5 bases). V lost 4 bases, J lost 1 base, and 11 bases lay in between. The CDR3 length is 14 residues. Germline CDR1 and CDR2: KGHSH and LQKENI. Here the CDR3 reads CASSQQELSYEQYF. DNA of the CDR3: TGTGCCAGCTCACAACAGGAACTTTCCTACGAGCAGTACTTC.

The CDR3 loop reads CASSQAPGNFWDTEAFF. The CDR3 bases are TGTGCCAGCAGCCAAGCTCCAGGGAACTTTTGGGACACTGAAGCTTTCTTT. The chain recombines TRBV14 with TRBJ1-1, with D possibly matching TRBD1 (5 bases). In germline, CDR1 is SGHDN, CDR2 FVKESK. Trimming pared 1 base from V and 3 bases from J, leaving 18 bases between. CDR3 length: 17 residues.

This chain connects TRBV5-1 to TRBJ1-2; D not certain. CDR1 SGHRS and CDR2 YFSETQ come from the germline V gene. The CDR3 runs to 14 residues. The V and J ends lost 3 bases and 0 bases respectively, with 9 bases between them. The CDR3 loop is CASSSQKANYGYTF. The CDR3 coding sequence is TGCGCCAGCAGCTCCCAGAAAGCTAACTATGGCTACACCTTC.

This clone was observed a few times. The chain has TRBV5-1 and TRBJ1-2; 8 nucleotides align to TRBD1. The V gene end was trimmed by 4 bases and the J gene end by 4 bases; junction bases not matched to a gene: 3. In germline, CDR1 is SGHRS, CDR2 YFSETQ. The CDR3 has 13 amino acids. CDR3 protein: CASSQGQGYGYTF. The CDR3 region has the DNA TGCGCCAGCAGCCAAGGACAGGGCTATGGCTACACCTTC. The full variable domain, with the rest looked up from reference TRBV5-1 and TRBJ1-2, is KAGVTQTPRYLIKTRGQQVTLSCSPISGHRSVSWYQQTPGQGLQFLFEYFSETQRNKGNFPGRFSGRQFSNSRSEMNVSTLELGDSALYLCASSQGQGYGYTFGSGTRLTVV.

The rearrangement joins TRBV29-1 to TRBJ2-3; D might be TRBD1 (6 bases). This CDR3 has 14 residues. The V end was cut by 7 bases, the J end by 3 bases, with 17 bases between. Per the germline V gene, CDR1 is SQVTM and CDR2 is ANQGSEA. CDR3 sequence: CSARGKRPTDTQYF. CDR3 bases: TGCAGCGCCAGGGGTAAACGTCCGACAGATACGCAGTATTTT.

The rearrangement joins TRBV5-4 to TRBJ2-1; D is unclear. V was trimmed by 0 bases and J by 2 bases, leaving 3 bases between them. The germline gives CDR1 SGHNT, CDR2 YYREEE (reference sequence). The CDR3 is made up of 13 amino acids. CDR3 residues: CASSLAPYNEQFF. The CDR3 nucleotides are TGTGCCAGCAGCTTGGCTCCCTACAATGAGCAGTTCTTC.

This clone was seen more than once but under ten times. V is TRBV7-2 and J is TRBJ1-1; D is ambiguous. CDR1 and CDR2 (germline): SGHTA, FQGNSA. This CDR3 is 15 amino acids long. Trimming left V 2 bases short and J 7 bases short, with 17 bases between. The DNA of the CDR3 is TGTGCCAGCAGCTTACGAGGACTCAGAACGGATGAAGCTTTCTTT. Translation: CASSLRGLRTDEAFF.

CDR3 in amino acids: CASGPRGTEAFF. The DNA for the CDR3 is TGTGCCAGCGGGCCAAGGGGGACTGAAGCTTTCTTT. The genes are TRBV28 and TRBJ1-1; D possibly corresponds to TRBD1 (6 bases). Germline loops: CDR1 MDHEN, CDR2 SYDVKM. V lost 8 bases, J lost 5 bases, and 12 bases lay in between. The CDR3 is 12 residues long. The whole variable domain, filled in from reference TRBV28 and TRBJ1-1, reads DVKVTQSSRYLVKRTGEKVFLECVQDMDHENMFWYRQDPGLGLRLIYFSYDVKMKEKGDIPEGYSVSREKKERFSLILESASTNQTSMYLCASGPRGTEAFFGQGTRLTVV.

The V and J genes are TRBV27 and TRBJ1-6, with 7 bases identical to TRBD1. V lost 9 bases, J lost 11 bases, and 16 bases stayed unmatched. Germline CDR1 and CDR2: MNHEY and SMNVEV (reference sequence). This CDR3 spans 15 amino acids. The CDR3 loop is CASFPSGQVRTPLHF. In DNA, the CDR3 is TGTGCCAGTTTTCCCTCCGGACAGGTTAGGACACCCCTCCACTTT.

This clone was found a few times. The chain joins TRBV27 to TRBJ1-6, with TRBD1 as a possible D gene (6 bases). The V end was cut by 6 bases, the J end by 7 bases, with 10 bases between. Germline values: CDR1 MNHEY, CDR2 SMNVEV (reference sequence). This CDR3 is 13 amino acids long. CDR3 bases: TGTGCCAGCAGCCAGAGGGGGAATTCACCCCTCCACTTT. Encoded protein: CASSQRGNSPLHF.

This clone was counted only a few times. The V gene is TRBV4-1, the J gene TRBJ1-2; no clear D gene. Germline CDR1 reads MGHRA; CDR2 reads YSYEKL. This CDR3 is 15 amino acids long. With 0 bases removed from V and 5 bases from J, the gap between germline ends came to 13 bases. CDR3 region: CASSQDRGGTYGYTF. The DNA of the CDR3 is TGCGCCAGCAGCCAAGATCGCGGCGGAACATATGGCTACACCTTC.

V gene TRBV5-1 combines with J gene TRBJ1-2; D is perhaps TRBD1 (5 bases). The CDR3 extends over 13 amino acids. The germline V gene encodes CDR1 SGHRS and CDR2 YFSETQ. V was cut by 0 bases and J by 3 bases, with 6 bases left in between. The CDR3 DNA reads TGCGCCAGCAGCTTGGCGGGGGACTATGGCTACACCTTC. This translates into CASSLAGDYGYTF.

The rearrangement joins TRBV12-5 to TRBJ1-5, with TRBD1 matching 7 bases. CDR3 length: 16 residues. CDR1 LGHNT and CDR2 FRNRAP come from the germline V gene. With V trimmed by 6 bases and J by 1 base, 9 bases remained unmatched. DNA of the CDR3: TGTGCTAGTGGCGACCCGACAGGGAAAAGCAATCAGCCCCAGCATTTT. Residues: CASGDPTGKSNQPQHF.

This chain links TRBV13 with TRBJ2-7; unclear D gene. V lost 5 bases, J lost 5 bases, and 13 bases lay in between. This CDR3 is built from 13 residues. Per the germline V gene, CDR1 is PRHDT and CDR2 is FYEKMQ (reference sequence). The CDR3 is CASSLEWSHEQYF. CDR3 sequence (DNA): TGTGCCAGCAGCCTGGAGTGGTCGCACGAGCAGTACTTC.

The V gene is TRBV18, the J gene TRBJ1-4; possible D gene TRBD1, 6 bases. Germline V gives CDR1 KGHSH, CDR2 LQKENI. This CDR3 spans 15 amino acids. Trimming pared 0 bases from V and 8 bases from J, leaving 13 bases between. CDR3 residues: CASSPPGGAGEKLFF. In DNA, the CDR3 is TGTGCCAGCTCACCACCGGGGGGGGCTGGAGAAAAACTGTTTTTT.

The chain has TRBV10-1 and TRBJ1-1; D is possibly TRBD1 (5 bases). The CDR3 runs 14 residues. V lost 0 bases and J lost 4, with 9 bases in between. In germline, CDR1 is WNHNN, CDR2 SYGVQD (reference sequence). The CDR3 sequence is CASSESGGITEAFF. The CDR3 DNA sequence: TGCGCCAGCAGTGAGTCCGGGGGAATCACTGAAGCTTTCTTT.